This TCR beta chain was captured by sequencing in a study of blood T cell repertoires in COVID-19. In the study overall: Collection of acute and convalescent COVID-19 samples took place in the United States, Italy and Spain. Sources were T cells, B-cell-depleted T cells, or PBMCs; the material itself was cDNA or gDNA.

Per the study methods: Reference gene primer amplification gave nucleated cell count estimates. The protocol was immunoSEQ multiplex PCR, while the TCRdb copy is restricted to in-frame clones and leaves out a portion. V and J calls and clone size are as listed in that table; D and trimming were resolved from the DNA. The sample consists of 250,000 to 300,000 clones, around 89% of them appearing once. The CDR3 is 13 amino acids. V lost 8 bases, J lost 4 bases, and 12 bases lay in between. The sequence derives from a man between 35 and 55 years old with acute or convalescent COVID-19. J is TRBJ2-1 and V is TRBV12-3 or TRBV12-4; D is unclear. The specimen sequenced was peripheral blood. The chain's CDR3 is CASRSTMYNEQFF. CDR3 coding DNA: TGTGCCAGCCGATCTACTATGTACAATGAGCAGTTCTTC.